In this sample, the clone carrying this TCR beta chain turned up a few times. Its target is unknown. The CDR3 sequence is 14 residues long. V lost 4 bases and J lost 2, with 9 bases in between. In germline, CDR1 is MNHNY, CDR2 SVGAGI (reference sequence). The sample is drawn from a study of T-cell memory formation after mild COVID-19. TCR alpha and TCR beta cDNA libraries with sample barcodes and UMIs came from 5'RACE using constant-segment primers. TCRdb itself ran the 5' RACE reads through MiXCR, one entry per CDR3 protein. The sample holds 85,000 to 130,000 distinct CDR3 sequences, approximately 15% seen once. Study-wide findings and caveats: Chiefly within CM and EM were the contracting CD4+ clones; CD8+ ones were within EMRA. Several responding clones turned up in pre-infection memory, indicating that cross-reactive memory may have taken part. A balance of CD4 and CD8 characterized clones contracting day 15 to 85, whereas later expanders leaned CD4+.

The sequenced material came from PBMCs or a T cell subset sorted from them (not recorded which). This TCR came from an adult woman who had mild COVID-19 (a few samples of this study predate the infection). Cell type and time point are not known. This chain links TRBV6-6 with TRBJ1-3, with D possibly matching TRBD1 (6 bases). In DNA form, the CDR3 reads TGTGCCAGCAGTTCAGGGGCCCCTGGAAACACCATATATTTT. Translated: CASSSGAPGNTIYF.